This T cell receptor (beta chain) came from a study of beta chain features in type 1 diabetes. Study-level findings and limits: Sequencing from cDNA could over-represent high-TCR-expressing cells.

Reverse transcription of all isolated RNA meant that expressed TCRB transcripts were sequenced. Using immunoSEQ multiplex PCR, the repertoire was profiled, and TCRdb retains in-frame clones only, with some absent. This sample has approximately 140,000 clones, with 6.9% found just once. Concerning this clone itself: What it recognizes is unknown.

The CDR3 loop spans 15 amino acids. The J segment lost 7 bases and the V segment lost 4 bases, leaving 7 bases of the junction unmatched. Looked up from germline, CDR1 is MNHNY and CDR2 is SVGAGI (reference sequence). The specimen was central memory CD4+ T cells from blood. The sequence was obtained from a woman in her twenties or thirties in good health. The chain links TRBV6-6 to TRBJ2-2, with 9 bases lining up with TRBD1. DNA of the CDR3: TGTGCCAGCAGTTCTGGGGGACAGGGACGCGGGGAGCTGTTTTTT. Translating gives CASSSGGQGRGELFF.